Listed below are T cell receptor beta chains from one sample, sequenced in a study of blood T cell repertoires in COVID-19. Clones were read by immunoSEQ multiplex PCR, and TCRdb kept only the in-frame ones, dropping some. This table has roughly 200,000 clones, roughly 85% appearing once. Sequencing used peripheral blood. Every receptor here comes from a human donor with active or convalescent COVID-19. The donor label of this sample is uncertain. CDR3s include the opening cysteine and the closing phenylalanine or tryptophan. D genes are given only for firm matches. Clone size, where shown, is once, few, many, or a class for clones that have expanded.

-	14	TRBV14	TRBJ1-1	few	TGTGCCAGCAGCGCCCGAATACGCGACACTGAAGCTTTCTTT	CASSARIRDTEAFF
TRBD1	17	TRBV11-3	TRBJ2-7	-	TGTGCCAGCAGCTTCCCACTACCCAGGGGGCGCGCCTACGAGCAGTACTTC	CASSFPLPRGRAYEQYF
TRBD1	14	TRBV3-1/TRBV3-2	TRBJ2-7	-	TGTGCCAGCAGCCAAGACCCCAGGGGGTACGAGCAGTACTTC	CASSQDPRGYEQYF
TRBD2	14	TRBV7-9	TRBJ2-1	-	TGTGCCAGCATAAGGACTAGCGAAGACAATGAGCAGTTCTTC	CASIRTSEDNEQFF
-	16	TRBV27	TRBJ1-2	-	TGTGCCAGCAGTCCCTCACAGGGCCTCCTCGATTATGGCTACACCTTC	CASSPSQGLLDYGYTF
-	17	TRBV27	TRBJ2-1	-	TGTGCCAGCAGTTTACCGCCCCGGGGGAGTTGGGACAATGAGCAGTTCTTC	CASSLPPRGSWDNEQFF
TRBD2	14	TRBV30	TRBJ2-1	once	TGTGCCTGGACAGCGGGAGGAATCTACAATGAGCAGTTCTTC	CAWTAGGIYNEQFF
TRBD2	17	TRBV5-1	TRBJ2-1	-	TGCGCCAGCCCCGGGACTAGCGGGAGGTCACCCTACAATGAGCAGTTCTTC	CASPGTSGRSPYNEQFF
TRBD2	15	TRBV4-3	TRBJ2-3	-	TGCGCCAGCAGCCAAGGTCAGCGGGGGCGAGATACGCAGTATTTT	CASSQGQRGRDTQYF
TRBD2	17	TRBV4-3	TRBJ2-3	once	TGCGCCAGCAGCCAAGATGCCCAGCGGGGAGGCACAGATACGCAGTATTTT	CASSQDAQRGGTDTQYF
TRBD2	16	TRBV11-2	TRBJ2-1	-	TGTGCCAGCAGCGGGGGACTAGCGGCCCGAAACGGTGAGCAGTTCTTC	CASSGGLAARNGEQFF
TRBD2	16	TRBV7-9	TRBJ2-5	-	TGTGCCAGCAGCTTCGGACTAGCGGGTCAGCGGGAGACCCAGTACTTC	CASSFGLAGQRETQYF
-	16	TRBV28	TRBJ2-7	once	TGTGCCAGCAGTTTAGAAGGGGCCGTTCTCTCCTACGAGCAGTACTTC	CASSLEGAVLSYEQYF
-	14	TRBV6-4	TRBJ1-5	few	TGTGCCAGCAGTGAACCTAGACGAGGCCAGCCCCAGCATTTT	CASSEPRRGQPQHF
TRBD1	14	TRBV7-2	TRBJ2-1	few	TGTGCCAGCAGCACACCGACAGGGTTCAATGAGCAGTTCTTC	CASSTPTGFNEQFF